This TCR beta chain derives from a study of T cell responses to AZD1222 COVID-19 vaccine. As for the study in general: The study pooled second doses at about 4 or about 12 weeks.

TCRdb's copy holds only in-frame clones and misses some; the assay was immunoSEQ multiplex PCR. The sample lists under 200,000 clones, 80% to 95% occurring once. CDR1 is SGDLS and CDR2 is YYNGEE in the germline V gene. The CDR3 runs 17 residues. The V segment lost 5 bases and the J segment 5 bases; nucleotides outside the gene matches: 11. General observations from the study: Just six people given AZD1222 tested seropositive at baseline. Within unmutated variant regions lay the reported targets of nearly half of spike-specific TCRs.

As to this clone: Its antigen remains unidentified.

The clonotype originates from an adult in good health. Material: peripheral blood, obtained on day 0 of AZD1222 vaccination. V usage is TRBV9 and J usage is TRBJ2-5, with 14 bases fitting TRBD2. The CDR3 DNA is TGTGCCAGCAGTTCCGGGACTAGCGGGAGTTACGGGGAGACCCAGTACTTC. It is translated as CASSSGTSGSYGETQYF. Drawing the rest from reference TRBV9 and TRBJ2-5, the complete variable domain is DSGVTQTPKHLITATGQRVTLRCSPRSGDLSVYWYQQSLDQGLQFLIQYYNGEERAKGNILERFSAQQFPDLHSELNLSSLELGDSALYFCASSSGTSGSYGETQYFGPGTRLLVL.